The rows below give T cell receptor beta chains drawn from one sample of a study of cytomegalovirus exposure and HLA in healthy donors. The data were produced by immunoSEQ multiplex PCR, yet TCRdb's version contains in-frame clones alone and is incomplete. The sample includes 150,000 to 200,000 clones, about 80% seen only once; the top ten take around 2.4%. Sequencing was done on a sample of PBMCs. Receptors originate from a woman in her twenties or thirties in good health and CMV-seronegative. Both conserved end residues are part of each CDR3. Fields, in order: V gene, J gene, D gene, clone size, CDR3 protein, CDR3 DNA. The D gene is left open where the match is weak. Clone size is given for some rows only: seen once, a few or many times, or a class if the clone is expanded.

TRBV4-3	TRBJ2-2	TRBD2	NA	CASSQLGLATGELFF	TGCGCCAGCAGTCAACTGGGACTAGCCACCGGGGAGCTGTTTTTT
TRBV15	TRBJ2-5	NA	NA	CATSRLLQGEETQYF	TGTGCCACCAGCAGACTCCTACAGGGAGAAGAGACCCAGTACTTC
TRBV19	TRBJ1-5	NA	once	CASSIRDSNQPQHF	TGTGCCAGTAGTATCCGGGATAGCAATCAGCCCCAGCATTTT
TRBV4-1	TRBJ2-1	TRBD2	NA	CASSHRTLARLSYNEQFF	TGCGCCAGCAGCCATCGCACACTAGCGCGCCTCTCCTACAATGAGCAGTTCTTC
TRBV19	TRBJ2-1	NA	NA	CASSTGINEQFF	TGTGCCAGTAGCACAGGGATCAATGAGCAGTTCTTC
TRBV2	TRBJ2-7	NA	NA	CASSVLLSGYEQYF	TGTGCCAGCAGTGTTCTCTTGAGTGGCTACGAGCAGTACTTC
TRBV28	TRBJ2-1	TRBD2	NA	CASSAPSERGEQFF	TGTGCCAGCAGTGCCCCGTCAGAGCGGGGGGAGCAGTTCTTC
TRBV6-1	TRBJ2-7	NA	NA	CASSDGGSAYEQYF	TGTGCCAGCAGTGATGGTGGTTCGGCCTACGAGCAGTACTTC
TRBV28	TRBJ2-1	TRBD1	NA	CASTLGDRVNEQFF	TGTGCCAGCACTTTAGGGGACAGGGTTAATGAGCAGTTCTTC
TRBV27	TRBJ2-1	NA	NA	CASRPTGTGSDEQFF	TGTGCCAGCAGACCCACGGGAACGGGATCAGATGAGCAGTTCTTC
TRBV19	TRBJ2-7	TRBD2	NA	CASSPGTSVSYEQYF	TGTGCCAGTAGTCCCGGGACTAGCGTCTCCTACGAGCAGTACTTC
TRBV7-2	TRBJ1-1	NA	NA	CASSSGVVTEAFF	TGTGCCAGCAGCTCAGGGGTTGTCACTGAAGCTTTCTTT
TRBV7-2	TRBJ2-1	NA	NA	CASSLAPPGYEQFF	TGTGCCAGCAGCTTAGCCCCCCCAGGGTACGAGCAGTTCTTC
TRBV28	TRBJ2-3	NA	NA	CASSAYMGSSTDTQYF	TGTGCCAGCAGTGCCTATATGGGCAGTAGCACAGATACGCAGTATTTT
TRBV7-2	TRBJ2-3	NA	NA	CASRRLLGTDTQYF	TGTGCCAGCAGGAGGCTTTTGGGCACAGATACGCAGTATTTT
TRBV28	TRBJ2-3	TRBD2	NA	CASRPGGGASDTQYF	TGTGCCAGCAGGCCGGGCGGGGGGGCCTCAGATACGCAGTATTTT
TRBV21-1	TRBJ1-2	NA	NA	CASSKLLDREGYTF	TGTGCCAGCAGCAAATTATTGGACAGGGAAGGCTACACCTTC
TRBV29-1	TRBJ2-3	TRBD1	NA	CSVEKTGSSTDTQYF	TGCAGCGTTGAGAAGACAGGGTCTAGCACAGATACGCAGTATTTT
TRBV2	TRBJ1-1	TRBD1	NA	CASTGTGRSTEAFF	TGTGCCAGCACCGGGACAGGGAGGTCCACTGAAGCTTTCTTT
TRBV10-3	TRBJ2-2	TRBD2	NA	CAISDQTSGNTGELFF	TGTGCCATCAGTGATCAGACTAGCGGGAATACCGGGGAGCTGTTTTTT
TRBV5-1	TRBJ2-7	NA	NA	CASSLGGSTYEQYF	TGCGCCAGCAGCTTGGGAGGCTCAACCTACGAGCAGTACTTC
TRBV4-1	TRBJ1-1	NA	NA	CASSSRPGGVTEAFF	TGCGCCAGCAGCTCTCGACCCGGGGGGGTCACTGAAGCTTTCTTT
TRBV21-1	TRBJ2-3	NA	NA	CASTTSTDTQYF	TGTGCCAGCACCACTAGCACAGATACGCAGTATTTT
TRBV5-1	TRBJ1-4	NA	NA	CASSASTGSDEKLFF	TGCGCCAGCAGCGCTTCCACAGGGAGCGACGAAAAACTGTTTTTT
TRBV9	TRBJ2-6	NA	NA	CASSVGRGTGANVLTF	TGTGCCAGCAGCGTAGGAAGGGGTACTGGGGCCAACGTCCTGACTTTC
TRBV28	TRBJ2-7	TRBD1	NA	CATALGQRLQYF	TGTGCCACCGCACTGGGACAGCGTCTTCAGTACTTC
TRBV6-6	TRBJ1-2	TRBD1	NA	CASSSPQGADGYTF	TGTGCCAGCAGTTCCCCCCAGGGGGCAGATGGCTACACCTTC
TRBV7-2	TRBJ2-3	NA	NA	CASSSSQAGTDTQYF	TGTGCCAGCAGCTCCTCCCAAGCGGGCACAGATACGCAGTATTTT
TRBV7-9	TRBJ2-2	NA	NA	CSSSLRVFDTGELFF	TGTTCCAGCAGCCTCAGGGTCTTCGACACCGGGGAGCTGTTTTTT
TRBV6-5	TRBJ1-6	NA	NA	CASSARGNNSPLHF	TGTGCCAGCAGTGCCCGGGGGAATAATTCACCCCTCCACTTT
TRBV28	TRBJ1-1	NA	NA	CASRRSSRGWNTEAFF	TGTGCCAGCAGGCGAAGTAGTAGGGGCTGGAACACTGAAGCTTTCTTT
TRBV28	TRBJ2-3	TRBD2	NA	CASSPQTSGARGDTQYF	TGTGCCAGCAGTCCGCAGACTAGCGGGGCCCGGGGAGATACGCAGTATTTT
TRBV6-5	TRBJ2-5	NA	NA	CASSQGLHQETQYF	TGTGCCAGCAGTCAGGGATTGCACCAAGAGACCCAGTACTTC
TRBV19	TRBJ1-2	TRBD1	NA	CTSSINRGDYGYTF	TGTACCAGTAGTATAAACAGGGGAGACTATGGCTACACCTTC
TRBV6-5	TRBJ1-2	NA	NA	CASTHREGNPYGYTF	TGTGCCAGCACACACCGGGAGGGAAACCCCTATGGCTACACCTTC
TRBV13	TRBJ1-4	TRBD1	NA	CASSLGQGQEKLFF	TGTGCCAGCAGCTTAGGACAGGGGCAGGAAAAACTGTTTTTT
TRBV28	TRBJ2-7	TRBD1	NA	CASSLHGSRRQGATYEQYF	TGTGCCAGCAGTTTACACGGTAGCCGTAGACAGGGGGCGACCTACGAGCAGTACTTC
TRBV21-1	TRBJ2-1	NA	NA	CASKGGRVSYNEQFF	TGTGCCAGCAAGGGCGGGAGGGTATCCTACAATGAGCAGTTCTTC
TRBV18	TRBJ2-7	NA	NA	CASSPSGQNYEQYF	TGTGCCAGCTCACCCTCAGGACAGAACTACGAGCAGTACTTC
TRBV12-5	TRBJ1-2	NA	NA	CASGLGATTIF	TGTGCTAGTGGTCTAGGGGCAACCACCATCTTC
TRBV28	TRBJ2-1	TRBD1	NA	CASSLPTGGVGEQFF	TGTGCCAGCAGTCTCCCGACAGGGGGTGTGGGTGAGCAGTTCTTC
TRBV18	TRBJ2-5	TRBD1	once	CASSLGLLQGAEETQYF	TGTGCCAGCTCACTCGGATTATTGCAGGGGGCCGAAGAGACCCAGTACTTC
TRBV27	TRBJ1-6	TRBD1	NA	CASSSGTGLYNSPLHF	TGTGCCAGCAGTTCCGGGACAGGGCTTTATAATTCACCCCTCCACTTT
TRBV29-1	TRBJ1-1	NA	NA	CSVRQGAGTEAFF	TGCAGCGTGAGGCAGGGAGCGGGCACTGAAGCTTTCTTT
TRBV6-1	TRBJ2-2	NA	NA	CASSGEGAGELFF	TGTGCCAGCAGTGGTGAAGGGGCAGGGGAGCTGTTTTTT
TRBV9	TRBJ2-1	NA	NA	CASSVQVYNEQFF	TGTGCCAGCAGCGTACAGGTCTACAATGAGCAGTTCTTC
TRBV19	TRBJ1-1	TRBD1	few	CASSSDRGLTEAFF	TGTGCCAGTAGTTCCGACAGGGGGCTCACTGAAGCTTTCTTT
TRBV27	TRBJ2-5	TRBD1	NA	CASSTGQGAVETQYF	TGTGCCAGCAGCACGGGACAGGGGGCGGTGGAGACCCAGTACTTC
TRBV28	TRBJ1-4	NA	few	CASSSPADEKLFF	TGTGCCAGCAGTTCTCCAGCGGATGAAAAACTGTTTTTT
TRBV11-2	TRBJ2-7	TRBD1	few	CASSAGGLHNFEQYF	TGTGCCAGCAGCGCAGGGGGCCTTCACAACTTCGAGCAGTACTTC
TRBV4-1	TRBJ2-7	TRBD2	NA	CASSQDGTSIGYEQYF	TGCGCCAGCAGCCAGGACGGGACTAGCATTGGGTACGAGCAGTACTTC
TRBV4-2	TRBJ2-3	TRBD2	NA	CASSQEGLAGGNSADTQYF	TGTGCCAGCAGCCAGGAAGGACTAGCGGGAGGGAATAGCGCAGATACGCAGTATTTT
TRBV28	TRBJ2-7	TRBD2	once	CASTPGGGDSYEQYF	TGTGCCAGCACCCCCGGCGGGGGGGACTCCTACGAGCAGTACTTC
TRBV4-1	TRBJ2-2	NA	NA	CASSQVAIAGELFF	TGCGCCAGCAGCCAAGTAGCGATCGCCGGGGAGCTGTTTTTT
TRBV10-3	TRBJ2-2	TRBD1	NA	CAISDTGGKPGELFF	TGTGCCATCAGTGACACAGGGGGCAAGCCCGGGGAGCTGTTTTTT
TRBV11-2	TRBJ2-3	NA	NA	CASSLSDTQYF	TGTGCCAGCAGCTTATCGGATACGCAGTATTTT
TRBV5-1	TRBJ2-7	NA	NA	CASSDLASGQPYEQYF	TGCGCCAGCAGCGACCTCGCATCGGGACAACCCTACGAGCAGTACTTC